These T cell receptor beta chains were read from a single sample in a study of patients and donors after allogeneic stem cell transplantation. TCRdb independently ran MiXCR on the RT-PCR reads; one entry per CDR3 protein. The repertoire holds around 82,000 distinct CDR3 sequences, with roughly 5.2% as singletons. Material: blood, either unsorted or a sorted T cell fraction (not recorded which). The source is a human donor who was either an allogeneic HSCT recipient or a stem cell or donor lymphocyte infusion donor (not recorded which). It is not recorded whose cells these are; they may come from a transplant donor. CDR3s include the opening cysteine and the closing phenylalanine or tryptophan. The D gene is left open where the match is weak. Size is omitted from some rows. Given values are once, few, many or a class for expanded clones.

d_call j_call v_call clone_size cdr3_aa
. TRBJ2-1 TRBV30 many CAWSRQVNEQFF
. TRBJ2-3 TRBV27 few CASSLWPQTGRGTLTDTQYF
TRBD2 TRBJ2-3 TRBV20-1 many CSARTGGPVTDTQYF
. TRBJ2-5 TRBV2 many CASSQDSRETQYF
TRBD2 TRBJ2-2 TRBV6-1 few CASRPGTSKTGELFF
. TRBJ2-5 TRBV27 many CASSLVSGLTQYF
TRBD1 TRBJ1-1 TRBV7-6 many CASSSRGRGGDPEAFF
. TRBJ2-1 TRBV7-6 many CASSLGITGREQFF
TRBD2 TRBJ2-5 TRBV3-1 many CASSPGTSGPRWETQYF
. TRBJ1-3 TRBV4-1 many CASSLEGDLSGNTIYF
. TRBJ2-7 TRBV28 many CASTGPGGEQYF
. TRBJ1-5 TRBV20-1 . CSASNYDQPQHF
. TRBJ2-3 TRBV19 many CASSSGRTDTQYF
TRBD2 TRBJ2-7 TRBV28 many CASSLGLAGPYEQYF
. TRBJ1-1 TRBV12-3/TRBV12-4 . CASSLAGEAFF
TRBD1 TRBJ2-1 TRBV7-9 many CASSVTGGPDNEQFF
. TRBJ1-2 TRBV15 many CATSRDHMGLGGYTF
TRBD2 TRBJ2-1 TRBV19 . CASRLIGLAGGNNEQFF
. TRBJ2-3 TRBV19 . CASTETPRGSSDTQYF
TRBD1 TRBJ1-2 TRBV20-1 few CSVSRQGAYGYTF
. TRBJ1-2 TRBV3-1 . CASSHAKYQGYTF
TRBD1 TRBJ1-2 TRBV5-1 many CASSSRQGFEGYTF
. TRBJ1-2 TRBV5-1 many CASSLVQFYGYTF
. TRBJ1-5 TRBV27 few CASSQQGVNQPQHF
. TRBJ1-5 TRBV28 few CASSFGLLAPDSNQPQHF
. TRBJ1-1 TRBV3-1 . CASRQATGTEAFF
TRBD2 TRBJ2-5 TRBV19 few CASSSPRGTSRQTQYF
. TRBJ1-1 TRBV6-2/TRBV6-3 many CACKVFRDTEAFF
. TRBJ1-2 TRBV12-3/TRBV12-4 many CASSLEGGYGYTF
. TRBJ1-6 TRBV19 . CASRQKTTTNSPLHF
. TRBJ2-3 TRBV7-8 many CASSLTAGDTQYF
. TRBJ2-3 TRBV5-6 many CASSSLVPSGSMSTDTQYF
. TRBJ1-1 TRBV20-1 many CSATRGPTEAFF
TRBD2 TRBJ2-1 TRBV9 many CASERGPGNNNEQFF
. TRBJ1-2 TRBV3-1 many CASSQQSYGYTF
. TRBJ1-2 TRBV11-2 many CASRGVEYGYTF
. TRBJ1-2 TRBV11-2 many CASSLEPGSYGYTF
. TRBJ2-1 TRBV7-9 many CASSLDYNEQFF
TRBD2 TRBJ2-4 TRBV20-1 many CSASGLAGIKNIQYF
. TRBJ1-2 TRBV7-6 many CASSLAGAQGLYGYTF
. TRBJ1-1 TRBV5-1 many CASSSGTDTEAFF
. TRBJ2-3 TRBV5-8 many CASSPGGGFTDTQYF
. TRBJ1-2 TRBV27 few CASSLYGGRGYGYTF
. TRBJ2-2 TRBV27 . CASSFTTGELFF
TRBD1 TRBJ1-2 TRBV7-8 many CASSTRQGGGYTF
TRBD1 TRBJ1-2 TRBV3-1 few CASSQMGQGLRGYTF
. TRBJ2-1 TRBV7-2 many CASSLQRIQGNEQFF
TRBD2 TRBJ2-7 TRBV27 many CASSSPTSGRPYEQYF
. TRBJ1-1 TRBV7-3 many CASSMSGGNTEAFF
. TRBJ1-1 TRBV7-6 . CASSPIAQEEAFF
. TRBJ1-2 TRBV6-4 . CASSDQGLGGYTF
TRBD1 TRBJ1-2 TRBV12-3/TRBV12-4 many CACDGTGDYGYTF
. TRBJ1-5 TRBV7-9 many CASSPPGFGQPQHF
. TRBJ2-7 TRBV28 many CASSPSAGQGIHEQYF
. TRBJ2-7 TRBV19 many CASSKGRSYEQYF
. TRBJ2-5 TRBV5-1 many CASSLQGRETQYF
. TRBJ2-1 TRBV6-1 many CASRATSYTAQFF
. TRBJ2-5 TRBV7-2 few CASSPGRGQTQYF
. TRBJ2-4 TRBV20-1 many CSARDGAGVQYF
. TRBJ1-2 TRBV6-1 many CASSPGVTNYGYTF